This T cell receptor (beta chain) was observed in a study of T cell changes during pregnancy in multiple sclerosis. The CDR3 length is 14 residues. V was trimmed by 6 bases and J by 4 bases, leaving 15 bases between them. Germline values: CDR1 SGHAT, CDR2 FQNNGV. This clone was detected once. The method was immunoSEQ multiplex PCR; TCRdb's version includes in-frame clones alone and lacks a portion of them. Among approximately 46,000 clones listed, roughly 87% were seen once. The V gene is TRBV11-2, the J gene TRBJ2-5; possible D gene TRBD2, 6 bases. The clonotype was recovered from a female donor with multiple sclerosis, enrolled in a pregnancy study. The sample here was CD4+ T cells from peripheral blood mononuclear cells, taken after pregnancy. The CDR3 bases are TGTGCCAGCAGGCCCGGGACGCGGGGAGAGACCCAGTACTTC. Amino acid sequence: CASRPGTRGETQYF.